Following are 12 T cell receptor beta chains from one sample sequenced in a study of blood T cell repertoires in COVID-19. Measured with immunoSEQ multiplex PCR; TCRdb has only the in-frame clones, and not every one. The sample has 190,000 or so clones, about 88% seen once. Sequenced input: peripheral blood. These receptors were obtained from a woman aged 30 to 39 with active or convalescent COVID-19.

This clone was recorded once. This chain uses TRBV14 with TRBJ2-1; 7 positions match TRBD2. CDR1 is SGHDN, CDR2 FVKESK, per germline. The CDR3 totals 19 residues. After removal of 2 bases from V and 4 bases from J, the junction contained 17 bases not matched to a gene. The CDR3 DNA sequence: TGTGCCAGCAGCCAAAGCGGTTTGATTAGCGGGTGGGATTACAATGAGCAGTTCTTC. This translates into CASSQSGLISGWDYNEQFF. Looking up the rest from reference TRBV14 and TRBJ2-1 gives the full variable domain: EAGVTQFPSHSVIEKGQTVTLRCDPISGHDNLYWYRRVMGKEIKFLLHFVKESKQDESGMPNNRFLAERTGGTYSTLKVQPAELEDSGVYFCASSQSGLISGWDYNEQFFGPGTRLTVL.

V gene TRBV7-6 combines with J gene TRBJ2-7; tentative D call: TRBD1 (6 bases). V was pared by 5 bases and J by 2 bases, with 16 bases between. CDR3 length: 15 amino acids. Looked up from germline, CDR1 is SGHVS and CDR2 is FNYEAQ. This CDR3 reads CASSPTLRGAYEQYF. The CDR3, as DNA: TGTGCCAGCAGCCCCACCCTCAGGGGAGCCTACGAGCAGTACTTC. Looking up the rest from reference TRBV7-6 and TRBJ2-7 gives the full variable domain: GAGVSQSPRYKVTKRGQDVALRCDPISGHVSLYWYRQALGQGPEFLTYFNYEAQQDKSGLPNDRFSAERPEGSISTLTIQRTEQRDSAMYRCASSPTLRGAYEQYFGPGTRLTVT.

The genes are TRBV6-4 and TRBJ1-4; D is perhaps TRBD1 (6 bases). The CDR3 has 14 amino acids. Trimming stripped 8 bases from V and 3 bases from J, with 13 bases between. Germline V CDR1 and CDR2: MRHNA, SNTAGT. CDR3 sequence (DNA): TGTGCCAGCTGCCGGGACACTCCTAATGAAAAACTGTTTTTT. Protein product: CASCRDTPNEKLFF.

V is TRBV5-1 and J is TRBJ2-5; TRBD2 aligns across 8 bases. Germline V gives CDR1 SGHRS, CDR2 YFSETQ. J was trimmed by 5 bases and V by 2 bases; bases with no gene match: 5. The CDR3 covers 14 residues. CDR3 sequence reads: CASSFAGGMETQYF. The CDR3 nucleotides are TGCGCCAGCAGCTTTGCGGGGGGCATGGAGACCCAGTACTTC.

The chain is built from TRBV28 and TRBJ2-1, with 16 bases that match TRBD2. V shed 10 bases, J shed 5 bases, and the junction held 11 bases outside the gene matches. CDR1 and CDR2 from the germline V gene are MDHEN and SYDVKM. This CDR3 comprises 17 residues. The CDR3 reads CAIRGLAGGPGDNEQFF. In DNA, the CDR3 is TGTGCCATACGGGGACTAGCGGGAGGGCCGGGGGACAATGAGCAGTTCTTC. Together with reference TRBV28 and TRBJ2-1, the CDR3 gives the full variable domain: DVKVTQSSRYLVKRTGEKVFLECVQDMDHENMFWYRQDPGLGLRLIYFSYDVKMKEKGDIPEGYSVSREKKERFSLILESASTNQTSMYLCAIRGLAGGPGDNEQFFGPGTRLTVL.

The V call is TRBV4-1, the J call TRBJ2-2; 10 bases are a match to TRBD1. V trimming: 1 base; J trimming: 8 bases; junction bases outside the gene matches: 4. The CDR3 totals 15 residues. Germline CDR1 reads MGHRA; CDR2 reads YSYEKL. CDR3 nucleotides: TGCGCCAGCAGCCAAGGACAGGGGGCCGGGGGGGAGCTGTTTTTT. The encoded protein is CASSQGQGAGGELFF.

The chain carries TRBV5-6 and TRBJ1-5, with TRBD1 identical over 8 bases. Per germline, CDR1 SGHDT and CDR2 YYEEEE. The CDR3 has 16 residues. The ends lost 6 bases at V and 0 bases at J; junction bases unmatched: 8. The CDR3 loop reads CASNAGGWGSNQPQHF. The CDR3 DNA reads as TGTGCCAGCAACGCAGGGGGCTGGGGTAGCAATCAGCCCCAGCATTTT. Using reference TRBV5-6 and TRBJ1-5 for the parts outside the CDR3, the full variable domain is DAGVTQSPTHLIKTRGQQVTLRCSPKSGHDTVSWYQQALGQGPQFIFQYYEEEERQRGNFPDRFSGHQFPNYSSELNVNALLLGDSALYLCASNAGGWGSNQPQHFGDGTRLSIL.

This clone occurred once. This chain uses TRBV5-1 with TRBJ1-1, with D unresolved. The germline CDR1 and CDR2 sequences are SGHRS and YFSETQ. Deletions cut 1 base from V and 3 bases from J, with 7 bases between. The CDR3 extends over 13 amino acids. The CDR3 here is CASSLFHYTEAFF. In DNA, the CDR3 is TGCGCCAGCAGCTTGTTTCATTACACTGAAGCTTTCTTT.

The V gene is TRBV19, the J gene TRBJ1-4, with TRBD1 matching over 8 bases. This CDR3 has 16 residues. CDR1 and CDR2 (germline): LNHDA, SQIVND (reference sequence). V dropped 3 bases and J dropped 7; count of bases not matched to a gene: 10. The CDR3 nucleotides read TGTGCCAGTAGTATCCTTGGGACAGGAATAAGTGAAAAACTGTTTTTT. Residues: CASSILGTGISEKLFF.

V usage is TRBV27 and J usage is TRBJ1-2; 7 bases fit TRBD1. Trimming at V came to 3 bases and at J to 4 bases, leaving 11 bases not matched to a gene. This CDR3 comprises 16 residues. The germline CDR1 and CDR2 sequences are MNHEY and SMNVEV (reference sequence). The CDR3 reads CASSFSQPRDSYGYTF. CDR3 nucleotide sequence: TGTGCCAGCAGTTTTTCTCAACCCCGGGACAGCTATGGCTACACCTTC.

This clone occurred once. V usage is TRBV11-3 and J usage is TRBJ2-3; TRBD1 aligns across 7 bases. Germline trimming cut 0 bases from V and 15 bases from J; bases unmatched to any gene: 12. Germline V CDR1 and CDR2: SGHNT, YENEEA. There are 14 residues in the CDR3. Here the CDR3 DNA reads TGTGCCAGCAGCTTAGAGCCGGACGAGACAGGGCAATATTTT. Amino acid sequence: CASSLEPDETGQYF.

This clone occurred a few times. The V and J genes are TRBV11-3 and TRBJ1-1; possibly TRBD1 for D (6 bases). V was cut by 1 base and J by 9 bases, with 18 bases left in between. Germline CDR1 SGHNT, CDR2 YENEEA. The CDR3 spans 15 residues. CDR3 protein: CASSLGLTGRDQAFF. As DNA, the CDR3 is TGTGCCAGCAGCTTAGGTCTCACAGGGAGGGATCAAGCTTTCTTT.